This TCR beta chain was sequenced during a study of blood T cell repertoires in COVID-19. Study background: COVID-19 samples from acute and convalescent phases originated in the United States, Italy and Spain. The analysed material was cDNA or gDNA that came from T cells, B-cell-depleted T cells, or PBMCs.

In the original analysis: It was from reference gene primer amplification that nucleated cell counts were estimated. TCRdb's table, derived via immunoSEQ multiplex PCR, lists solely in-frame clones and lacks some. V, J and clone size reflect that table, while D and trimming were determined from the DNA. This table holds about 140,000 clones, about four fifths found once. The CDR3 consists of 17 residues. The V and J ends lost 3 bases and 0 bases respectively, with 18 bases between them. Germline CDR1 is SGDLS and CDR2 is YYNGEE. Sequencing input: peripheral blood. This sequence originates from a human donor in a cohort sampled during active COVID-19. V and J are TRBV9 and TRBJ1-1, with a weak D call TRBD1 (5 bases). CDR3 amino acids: CASSGDAGRVMNTEAFF. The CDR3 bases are TGTGCCAGCAGCGGAGACGCAGGGAGGGTGATGAACACTGAAGCTTTCTTT.